Only one count was recorded for the clone carrying this T cell receptor beta chain. These data originate in a study of blood T cell repertoires in COVID-19. Study-wide context: The analysed material was cDNA or gDNA that came from T cells, B-cell-depleted T cells, or PBMCs.

This CDR3 has 14 residues. V lost 5 bases and J 5 bases, leaving 12 bases between the germline ends. CDR1 SGHTA and CDR2 FQGNSA come from the germline V gene. Original handling: Amplified reference gene primers provided the basis for estimating nucleated cell counts. Profiling relied on immunoSEQ multiplex PCR, and the TCRdb table lists in-frame clones only, not all of them. V and J calls and clone size follow that table, whereas D and trimming were derived from the DNA. The sample has more than 110,000 clones, more than 80% seen once. The gene calls are TRBV7-2 and TRBJ1-4; D might be TRBD1 (5 bases). The receptor was isolated from a woman older than 75 with acute or convalescent COVID-19. Material: peripheral blood. CDR3 nucleotides: TGTGCCAGCAGCCCCACAGGAGGGAATGAAAAACTGTTTTTT. This translates into CASSPTGGNEKLFF. The full variable domain, in which reference TRBV7-2 and TRBJ1-4 provide the parts outside the CDR3, is GAGVSQSPSNKVTEKGKDVELRCDPISGHTALYWYRQSLGQGLEFLIYFQGNSAPDKSGLPSDRFSAERTGGSVSTLTIQRTQQEDSAVYLCASSPTGGNEKLFFGSGTQLSVL.